Shown below are 20 T cell receptor beta chains from a single sample sequenced in a study of blood T cell repertoires in COVID-19. The data were produced by immunoSEQ multiplex PCR, yet TCRdb's version contains in-frame clones alone and is incomplete. The sample contains fewer than 130,000 clones, 69% of which appear only once. Material: peripheral blood. Receptor source: a man of 80 years or more with acute or convalescent COVID-19.

This clone was detected a few times. This chain connects TRBV24-1 to TRBJ2-1; D uncertain. Germline CDR1 KGHDR, CDR2 SFDVKD. The V end lost 4 bases, the J end lost 3 bases, and 12 bases lay between the germline ends. The CDR3 has 15 amino acids. CDR3 sequence: CATSEKRPDYNEQFF. In nucleotides, the CDR3 is TGTGCCACCAGTGAGAAGCGTCCCGACTACAATGAGCAGTTCTTC.

The chain combines TRBV7-3 with TRBJ2-1; tentative D call: TRBD2 (6 bases). Germline CDR1 and CDR2: SGHTA and FQGTGA. The V end lost 3 bases, the J end lost 8 bases, and 11 bases lay between the germline ends. This CDR3 has 13 residues. Here the CDR3 DNA reads TGTGCCAGCAGCTTGGGACTCGCCCATGAGCAGTTCTTC. Amino acids: CASSLGLAHEQFF.

The chain joins TRBV6-1 to TRBJ2-1; tentatively, D is TRBD1 (6 bases). The CDR3 spans 15 residues. Germline V lookup: CDR1 MNHNS, CDR2 SASEGT. V was pared by 3 bases and J by 4 bases, with 13 bases between. CDR3 sequence: CASSDGQPYYNEQFF. CDR3 sequence (DNA): TGTGCCAGCAGTGATGGACAGCCATATTACAATGAGCAGTTCTTC.

The rearrangement uses TRBV29-1 and TRBJ1-2; D is undetermined. CDR3 length equals 12 residues. Germline assignment: CDR1 SQVTM and CDR2 ANQGSEA. With 6 bases removed from V and 4 bases from J, the gap between germline ends came to 12 bases. The CDR3: CSVTKRGYGYTF. As DNA, the CDR3 is TGCAGCGTGACCAAGCGGGGCTATGGCTACACCTTC.

The chain is built from TRBV28 and TRBJ1-4; the D is unclear. Trimming removed 6 bases from V and 8 bases from J, with 19 bases in between. Per the germline V gene, CDR1 is MDHEN and CDR2 is SYDVKM. The CDR3 runs 15 residues. This CDR3 is CASSRTGSSREKLFF. The CDR3 DNA reads TGTGCCAGCAGCCGTACGGGGTCGTCGAGAGAAAAACTGTTTTTT. Together with reference TRBV28 and TRBJ1-4, the CDR3 gives the full variable domain: DVKVTQSSRYLVKRTGEKVFLECVQDMDHENMFWYRQDPGLGLRLIYFSYDVKMKEKGDIPEGYSVSREKKERFSLILESASTNQTSMYLCASSRTGSSREKLFFGSGTQLSVL.

This clone was observed a few times. J is TRBJ2-7 and V is TRBV21-1; the table's D call, TRBD1, has no DNA check behind it. TRBV21-1 is a known pseudogene. This CDR3 spans 12 amino acids. CDR3 amino acids: CASSRQGYEQYF. The CDR3 nucleotides are TGTGCCAGCAGCCGACAGGGCTACGAGCAGTACTTC.

This chain links TRBV29-1 with TRBJ2-1; 14 positions agree with TRBD2. The CDR3 runs to 15 residues. V was clipped by 6 bases and J by 5 bases; unmatched bases: 6. CDR1 SQVTM and CDR2 ANQGSEA come from the germline V gene. The CDR3 region has the DNA TGCAGCGTGATGAGACTAGCGGGAGGGGACAATGAGCAGTTCTTC. This gives the protein CSVMRLAGGDNEQFF.

The V gene is TRBV28, the J gene TRBJ1-4, with a tentative D call TRBD1 (5 bases). The germline V and J ends were trimmed by 6 bases and 6 bases, with 29 bases remaining between them. Germline assignment: CDR1 MDHEN and CDR2 SYDVKM. The CDR3 is 19 amino acids. CDR3 nucleotides: TGTGCCAGCAGCCCTCACGGGACTCAAACTGTAAGTAGGGATGAAAAACTGTTTTTT. It codes for CASSPHGTQTVSRDEKLFF.

The chain has TRBV28 and TRBJ1-2; D is undetermined. The germline V and J ends were trimmed by 2 bases and 7 bases, with 8 bases remaining between them. In germline, CDR1 is MDHEN, CDR2 SYDVKM. This CDR3 is 12 amino acids long. As DNA, the CDR3 is TGTGCCAGCAGTTTAAGAGGAACTGGCTACACCTTC. Translation gives CASSLRGTGYTF.

The chain has TRBV5-4 and TRBJ2-4; TRBD2 matches at 13 bases. V lost 3 bases and J lost 8; bases outside the gene matches: 5. The CDR3 sequence is 15 residues long. The V gene's germline CDR1 is SGHNT and CDR2 YYREEE (reference sequence). CDR3 DNA: TGTGCCAGCAGCTCCAGGACTAGCGGGAGTCACATTCAGTACTTC. Translation: CASSSRTSGSHIQYF. Combining the CDR3 with reference TRBV5-4 and TRBJ2-4 gives the whole variable domain ETGVTQSPTHLIKTRGQQVTLRCSSQSGHNTVSWYQQALGQGPQFIFQYYREEENGRGNFPPRFSGLQFPNYSSELNVNALELDDSALYLCASSSRTSGSHIQYFGAGTRLSVL.

The V gene is TRBV28, the J gene TRBJ1-4; TRBD1 agrees at 8 bases. V lost 6 bases and J lost 8; bases outside the gene matches: 8. This CDR3 is 14 amino acids long. Looked up from germline, CDR1 is MDHEN and CDR2 is SYDVKM. CDR3 bases: TGTGCCAGCAGGTCAGGGGGCGCGGGAGAAAAACTGTTTTTT. Its protein is CASRSGGAGEKLFF.

The V call is TRBV28, the J call TRBJ1-6; D unclear. The V gene lost 1 base and the J gene lost 13 bases, with 11 bases spanning the gap. The CDR3 has 13 amino acids. The V gene's germline CDR1 is MDHEN and CDR2 SYDVKM. The CDR3 DNA follows: TGTGCCAGCAGTTTATCCAGTCCAGCGCCCCTCCACTTT. Translating it yields CASSLSSPAPLHF.

The rearrangement joins TRBV6-5 to TRBJ1-2; a possible D gene is TRBD1 (5 bases). V was cut by 7 bases and J by 8 bases, with 17 bases left in between. The CDR3 loop spans 13 amino acids. Looked up from germline, CDR1 is MNHEY and CDR2 is SVGAGI. The CDR3 DNA sequence: TGTGCCAGCATCGGCTCAGGGTTGGGAGGCTACACCTTC. It yields the protein CASIGSGLGGYTF.

Written as DNA, the CDR3 is TGTGCCAGCAGTTACGGGGCTAGCGGGGGTCTTGAGCAGTTCTTC. This codes for CASSYGASGGLEQFF. The V and J genes are TRBV6-5 and TRBJ2-1; 10 bases map to TRBD2. CDR1 is MNHEY, CDR2 SVGAGI, per germline. The CDR3 has 15 residues. With 2 bases clipped from V and 9 bases from J, the junction kept 7 bases outside the gene matches.

This chain uses TRBV28 with TRBJ2-7, with D possibly matching TRBD2 (6 bases). CDR3 size: 13 residues. V lost 5 bases and J lost 5, with 13 bases in between. CDR1 and CDR2 (germline): MDHEN, SYDVKM. CDR3 in amino acids: CASSNPPGDEQYF. In DNA form, the CDR3 reads TGTGCCAGCAGTAACCCCCCGGGGGACGAGCAGTACTTC. Drawing the rest from reference TRBV28 and TRBJ2-7, the complete variable domain is DVKVTQSSRYLVKRTGEKVFLECVQDMDHENMFWYRQDPGLGLRLIYFSYDVKMKEKGDIPEGYSVSREKKERFSLILESASTNQTSMYLCASSNPPGDEQYFGPGTRLTVT.

There are many counts of this clone. This chain links TRBV19 with TRBJ2-2; 11 bases line up with TRBD1. CDR1 is LNHDA and CDR2 is SQIVND in the germline V gene (reference sequence). The V and J ends lost 5 bases and 6 bases, in that order; junction bases with no gene match: 8. The CDR3 totals 16 residues. The CDR3 here is CASSARDRGFSGELFF. The CDR3 DNA is TGTGCCAGTAGTGCCCGGGACAGGGGGTTTTCCGGGGAGCTGTTTTTT.

The chain couples TRBV10-3 to TRBJ2-1; 8 bases are a match to TRBD1. The trim removed 3 bases at V and 10 bases at J, leaving 11 bases unmatched. The germline V gene has CDR1 ENHRY and CDR2 SYGVKD. The CDR3 extends over 15 amino acids. The CDR3 nucleotides read TGTGCCATCAGTGACCCCGGACAGGGAATAGGCGAGCAGTTCTTC. Translating it yields CAISDPGQGIGEQFF.

The V call is TRBV9, the J call TRBJ2-1; 7 bases match TRBD1. After removal of 0 bases from V and 6 bases from J, the junction contained 12 bases not matched to a gene. Germline CDR1 is SGDLS and CDR2 is YYNGEE. This CDR3 has 17 amino acids. CDR3 in amino acids: CASSVEGARRMGNEQFF. The CDR3 nucleotides are TGTGCCAGCAGCGTAGAGGGGGCGCGGCGGATGGGCAATGAGCAGTTCTTC.

Only a few counts were recorded for this clone. The chain is built from TRBV5-1 and TRBJ1-4, with 8 bases that match TRBD1. CDR1 and CDR2 from the germline V gene are SGHRS and YFSETQ. After removal of 0 bases from V and 7 bases from J, the junction contained 5 bases not matched to a gene. CDR3 length equals 15 residues. This chain's CDR3 is CASSLGGQDSEKLFF. Here the CDR3 DNA reads TGCGCCAGCAGCTTGGGGGGACAGGATTCTGAAAAACTGTTTTTT.

The sample holds a few counts of this clone. V is TRBV27 and J is TRBJ2-1; TRBD2 aligns across 7 bases. Germline V CDR1 and CDR2: MNHEY, SMNVEV (reference sequence). This CDR3 is built from 16 residues. Trimming removed 6 bases from V and 3 bases from J; junction bases left unmatched: 11. The CDR3 region is CASRKRLTSDYNEQFF. CDR3 nucleotide sequence: TGTGCCAGCAGGAAAAGGCTTACTAGCGACTACAATGAGCAGTTCTTC.